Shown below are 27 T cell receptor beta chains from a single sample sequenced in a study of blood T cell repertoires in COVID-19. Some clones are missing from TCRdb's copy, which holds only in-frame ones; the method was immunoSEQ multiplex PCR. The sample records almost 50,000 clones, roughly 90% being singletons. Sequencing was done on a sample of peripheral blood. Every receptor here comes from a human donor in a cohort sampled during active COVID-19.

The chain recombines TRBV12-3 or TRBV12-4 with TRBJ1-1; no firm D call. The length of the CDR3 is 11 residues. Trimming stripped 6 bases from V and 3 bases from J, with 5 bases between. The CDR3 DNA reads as TGTGCCAGCAGCTACTACACTGAAGCTTTCTTT. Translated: CASSYYTEAFF.

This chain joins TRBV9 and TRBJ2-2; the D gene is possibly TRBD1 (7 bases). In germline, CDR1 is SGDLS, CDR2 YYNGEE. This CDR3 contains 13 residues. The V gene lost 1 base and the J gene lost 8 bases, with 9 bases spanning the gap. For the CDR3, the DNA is TGTGCCAGCAGCGTACAGGGGGGTGGGGAGCTGTTTTTT. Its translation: CASSVQGGGELFF.

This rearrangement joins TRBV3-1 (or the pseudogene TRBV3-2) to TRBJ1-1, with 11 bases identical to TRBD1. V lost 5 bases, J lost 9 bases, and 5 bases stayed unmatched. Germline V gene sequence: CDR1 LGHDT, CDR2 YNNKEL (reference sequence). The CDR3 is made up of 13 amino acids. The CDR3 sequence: CASSSRDRGKAFF. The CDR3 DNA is TGTGCCAGCAGCTCCCGGGACAGGGGGAAAGCTTTCTTT.

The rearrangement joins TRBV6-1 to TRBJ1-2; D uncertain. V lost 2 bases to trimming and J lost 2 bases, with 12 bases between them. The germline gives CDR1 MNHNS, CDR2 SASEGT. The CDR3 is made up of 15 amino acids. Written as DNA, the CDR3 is TGTGCCAGCAGTGAATTAATGGAGTTAAACTATGGCTACACCTTC. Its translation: CASSELMELNYGYTF.

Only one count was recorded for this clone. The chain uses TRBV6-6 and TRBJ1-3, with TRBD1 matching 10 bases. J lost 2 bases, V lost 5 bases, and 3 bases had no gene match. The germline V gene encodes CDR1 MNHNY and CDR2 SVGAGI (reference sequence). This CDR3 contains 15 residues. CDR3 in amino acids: CASSRQGATGNTIYF. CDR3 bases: TGTGCCAGCAGTCGACAGGGGGCAACTGGAAACACCATATATTTT.

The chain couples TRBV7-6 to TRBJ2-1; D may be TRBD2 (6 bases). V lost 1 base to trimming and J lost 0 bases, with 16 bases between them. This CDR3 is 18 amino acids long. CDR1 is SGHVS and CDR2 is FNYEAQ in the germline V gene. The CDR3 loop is CASSLVVAEISSYNEQFF. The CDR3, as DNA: TGTGCCAGCAGCTTAGTGGTAGCGGAGATAAGCTCCTACAATGAGCAGTTCTTC. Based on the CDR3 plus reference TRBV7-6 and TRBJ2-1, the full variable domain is GAGVSQSPRYKVTKRGQDVALRCDPISGHVSLYWYRQALGQGPEFLTYFNYEAQQDKSGLPNDRFSAERPEGSISTLTIQRTEQRDSAMYRCASSLVVAEISSYNEQFFGPGTRLTVL.

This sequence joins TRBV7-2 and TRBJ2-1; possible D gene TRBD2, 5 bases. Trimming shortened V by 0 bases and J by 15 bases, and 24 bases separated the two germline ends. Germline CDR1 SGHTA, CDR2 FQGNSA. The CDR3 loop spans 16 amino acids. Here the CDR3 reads CASSLAASQREKGAFF. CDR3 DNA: TGTGCCAGCAGCTTAGCCGCAAGCCAAAGGGAGAAAGGCGCGTTCTTC.

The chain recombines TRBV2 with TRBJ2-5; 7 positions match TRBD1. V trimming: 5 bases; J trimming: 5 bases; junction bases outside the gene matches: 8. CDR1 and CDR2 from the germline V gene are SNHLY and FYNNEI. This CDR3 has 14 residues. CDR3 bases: TGTGCCAGCAGTCAACAGACAGGGTCGGAGACCCAGTACTTC. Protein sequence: CASSQQTGSETQYF.

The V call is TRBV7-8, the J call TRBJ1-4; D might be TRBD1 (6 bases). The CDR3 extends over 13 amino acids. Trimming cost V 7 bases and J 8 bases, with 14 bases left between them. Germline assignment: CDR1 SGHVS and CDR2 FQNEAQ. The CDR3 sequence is CASTTGLGEKLFF. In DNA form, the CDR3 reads TGTGCCAGCACCACAGGGCTGGGGGAAAAACTGTTTTTT.

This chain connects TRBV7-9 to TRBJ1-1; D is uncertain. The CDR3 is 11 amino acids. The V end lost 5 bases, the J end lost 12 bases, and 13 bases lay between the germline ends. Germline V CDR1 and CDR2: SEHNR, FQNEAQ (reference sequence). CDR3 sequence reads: CASSPPGGTFF. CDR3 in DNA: TGTGCCAGCAGCCCCCCGGGCGGGACTTTCTTT.

The CDR3 reads CASSLARTSPGEQYV. In nucleotides, the CDR3 is TGTGCCAGCAGCTTAGCTAGGACTAGCCCGGGGGAGCAGTACGTC. The chain couples TRBV7-2 to TRBJ2-7; TRBD2 aligns across 8 bases. V lost 0 bases, J lost 7 bases, and 8 bases stayed unmatched. CDR3 length: 15 amino acids. Germline V gene lookup returns CDR1 SGHTA and CDR2 FQGNSA.

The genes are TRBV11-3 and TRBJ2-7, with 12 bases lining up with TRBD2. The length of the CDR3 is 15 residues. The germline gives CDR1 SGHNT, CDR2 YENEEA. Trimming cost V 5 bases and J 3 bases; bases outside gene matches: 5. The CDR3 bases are TGTGCCAGCAGCCCGGGACTAGCGGGTTACTACGAGCAGTACGTC. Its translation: CASSPGLAGYYEQYV.

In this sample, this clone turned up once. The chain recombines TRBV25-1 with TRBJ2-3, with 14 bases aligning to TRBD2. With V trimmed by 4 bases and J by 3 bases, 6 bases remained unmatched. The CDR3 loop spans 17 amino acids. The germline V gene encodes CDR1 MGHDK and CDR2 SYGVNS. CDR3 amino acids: CASSGTTSGRETDTQYF. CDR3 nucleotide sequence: TGTGCCAGCAGTGGGACGACTAGCGGGAGGGAAACAGATACGCAGTATTTT. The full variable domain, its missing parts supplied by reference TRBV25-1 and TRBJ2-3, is EADIYQTPRYLVIGTGKKITLECSQTMGHDKMYWYQQDPGMELHLIHYSYGVNSTEKGDLSSESTVSRIRTEHFPLTLESARPSHTSQYLCASSGTTSGRETDTQYFGPGTRLTVL.

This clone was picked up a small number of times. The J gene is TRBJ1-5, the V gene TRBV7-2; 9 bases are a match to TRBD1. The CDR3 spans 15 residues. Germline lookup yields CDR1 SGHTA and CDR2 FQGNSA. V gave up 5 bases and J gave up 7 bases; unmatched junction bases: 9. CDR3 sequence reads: CASSTGTGSRQPQHF. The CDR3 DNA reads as TGTGCCAGCAGCACCGGGACAGGGTCCCGCCAGCCCCAGCATTTT. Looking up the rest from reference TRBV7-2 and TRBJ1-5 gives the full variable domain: GAGVSQSPSNKVTEKGKDVELRCDPISGHTALYWYRQSLGQGLEFLIYFQGNSAPDKSGLPSDRFSAERTGGSVSTLTIQRTQQEDSAVYLCASSTGTGSRQPQHFGDGTRLSIL.

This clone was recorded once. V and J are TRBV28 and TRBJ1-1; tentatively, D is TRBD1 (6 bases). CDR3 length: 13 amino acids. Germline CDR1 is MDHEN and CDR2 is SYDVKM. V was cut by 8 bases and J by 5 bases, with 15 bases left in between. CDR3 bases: TGTGCCAGCGCACAGGGCTCCAAAACTGAAGCTTTCTTT. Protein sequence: CASAQGSKTEAFF.

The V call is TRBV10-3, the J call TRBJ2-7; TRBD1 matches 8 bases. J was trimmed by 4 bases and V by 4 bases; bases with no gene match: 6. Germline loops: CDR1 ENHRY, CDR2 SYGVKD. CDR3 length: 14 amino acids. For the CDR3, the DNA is TGTGCCATCAGTGCCAGGCAGGGGGCTTACGAGCAGTACTTC. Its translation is CAISARQGAYEQYF.

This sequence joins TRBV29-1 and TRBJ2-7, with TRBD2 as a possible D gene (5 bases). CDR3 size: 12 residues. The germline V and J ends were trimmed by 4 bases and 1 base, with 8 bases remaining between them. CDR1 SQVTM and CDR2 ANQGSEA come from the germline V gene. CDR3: CSVVRESYEQYF. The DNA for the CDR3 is TGCAGCGTTGTAAGGGAGTCCTACGAGCAGTACTTC.

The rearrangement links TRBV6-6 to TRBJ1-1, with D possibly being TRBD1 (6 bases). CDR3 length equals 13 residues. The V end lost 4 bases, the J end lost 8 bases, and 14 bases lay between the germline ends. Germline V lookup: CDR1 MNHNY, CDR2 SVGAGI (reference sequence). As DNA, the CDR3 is TGTGCCAGCAGTTCATTCCTGGACAGAGAAGCTTTCTTT. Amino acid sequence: CASSSFLDREAFF.

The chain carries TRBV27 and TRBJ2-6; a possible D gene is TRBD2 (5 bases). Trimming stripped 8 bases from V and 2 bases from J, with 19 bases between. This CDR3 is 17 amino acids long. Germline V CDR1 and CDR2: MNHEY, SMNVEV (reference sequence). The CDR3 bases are TGTGCCAGCTCCTCCCCCTTCACTAGTGCTGGGGCCAACGTCCTGACTTTC. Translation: CASSSPFTSAGANVLTF.

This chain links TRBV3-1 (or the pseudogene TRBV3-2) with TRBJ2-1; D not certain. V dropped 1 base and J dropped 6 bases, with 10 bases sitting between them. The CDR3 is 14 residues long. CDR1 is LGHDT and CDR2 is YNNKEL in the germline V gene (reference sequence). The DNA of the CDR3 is TGTGCCAGCAGCCAAGGGAACCAGGCCAATGAGCAGTTCTTC. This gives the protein CASSQGNQANEQFF.

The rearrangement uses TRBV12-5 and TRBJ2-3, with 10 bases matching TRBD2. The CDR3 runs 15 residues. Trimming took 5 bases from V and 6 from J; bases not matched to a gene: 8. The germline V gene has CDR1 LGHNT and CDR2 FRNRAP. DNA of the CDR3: TGTGCTAGTGGTGTAGGGCTAGCGGGAGCGGATACGCAGTATTTT. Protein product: CASGVGLAGADTQYF.

CDR3 residues: CASSGTGSAEAFF. The DNA for the CDR3 is TGCGCCAGCAGCGGTACAGGGTCCGCTGAAGCTTTCTTT. The chain employs TRBV5-1 and TRBJ1-1; D might be TRBD1 (6 bases). Germline CDR1 and CDR2: SGHRS and YFSETQ. The CDR3 is 13 residues long. V was pared by 4 bases and J by 6 bases, with 13 bases between. Complete variable domain (other parts from reference TRBV5-1 and TRBJ1-1): KAGVTQTPRYLIKTRGQQVTLSCSPISGHRSVSWYQQTPGQGLQFLFEYFSETQRNKGNFPGRFSGRQFSNSRSEMNVSTLELGDSALYLCASSGTGSAEAFFGQGTRLTVV.

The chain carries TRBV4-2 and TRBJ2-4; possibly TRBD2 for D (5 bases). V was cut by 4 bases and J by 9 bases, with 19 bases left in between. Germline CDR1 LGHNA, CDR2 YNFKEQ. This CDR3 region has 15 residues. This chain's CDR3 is CASSPGHSGKVIQYF. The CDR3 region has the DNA TGTGCCAGCAGCCCCGGGCATTCGGGGAAGGTCATTCAGTACTTC.

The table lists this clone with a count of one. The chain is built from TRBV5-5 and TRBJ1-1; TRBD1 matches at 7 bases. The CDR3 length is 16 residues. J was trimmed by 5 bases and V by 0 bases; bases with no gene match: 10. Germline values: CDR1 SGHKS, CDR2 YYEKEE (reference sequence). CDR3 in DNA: TGTGCCAGCAGCTTGGACGGCCAGGGGGTTGAAACTGAAGCTTTCTTT. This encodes CASSLDGQGVETEAFF.

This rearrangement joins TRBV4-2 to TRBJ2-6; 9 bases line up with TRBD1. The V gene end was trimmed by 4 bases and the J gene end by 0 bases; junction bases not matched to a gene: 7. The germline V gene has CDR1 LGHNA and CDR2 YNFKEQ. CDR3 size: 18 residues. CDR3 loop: CASSRGTGPSSGANVLTF. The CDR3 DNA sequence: TGTGCCAGCAGCCGAGGGACAGGGCCCAGCTCTGGGGCCAACGTCCTGACTTTC.

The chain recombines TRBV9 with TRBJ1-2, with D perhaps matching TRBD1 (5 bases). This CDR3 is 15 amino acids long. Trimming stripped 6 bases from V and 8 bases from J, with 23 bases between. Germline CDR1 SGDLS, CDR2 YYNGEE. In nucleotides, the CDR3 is TGTGCCAGCACGCGGACGTGGGGGGAGGGAGAAGGCTACACCTTC. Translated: CASTRTWGEGEGYTF.

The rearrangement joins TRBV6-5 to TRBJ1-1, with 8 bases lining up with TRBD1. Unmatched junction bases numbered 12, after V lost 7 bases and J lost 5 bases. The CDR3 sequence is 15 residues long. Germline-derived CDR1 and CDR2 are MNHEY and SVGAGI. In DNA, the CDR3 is TGTGCCAGCAAGGGCGGGCAGGGGGCGAGAACTGAAGCTTTCTTT. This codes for CASKGGQGARTEAFF.